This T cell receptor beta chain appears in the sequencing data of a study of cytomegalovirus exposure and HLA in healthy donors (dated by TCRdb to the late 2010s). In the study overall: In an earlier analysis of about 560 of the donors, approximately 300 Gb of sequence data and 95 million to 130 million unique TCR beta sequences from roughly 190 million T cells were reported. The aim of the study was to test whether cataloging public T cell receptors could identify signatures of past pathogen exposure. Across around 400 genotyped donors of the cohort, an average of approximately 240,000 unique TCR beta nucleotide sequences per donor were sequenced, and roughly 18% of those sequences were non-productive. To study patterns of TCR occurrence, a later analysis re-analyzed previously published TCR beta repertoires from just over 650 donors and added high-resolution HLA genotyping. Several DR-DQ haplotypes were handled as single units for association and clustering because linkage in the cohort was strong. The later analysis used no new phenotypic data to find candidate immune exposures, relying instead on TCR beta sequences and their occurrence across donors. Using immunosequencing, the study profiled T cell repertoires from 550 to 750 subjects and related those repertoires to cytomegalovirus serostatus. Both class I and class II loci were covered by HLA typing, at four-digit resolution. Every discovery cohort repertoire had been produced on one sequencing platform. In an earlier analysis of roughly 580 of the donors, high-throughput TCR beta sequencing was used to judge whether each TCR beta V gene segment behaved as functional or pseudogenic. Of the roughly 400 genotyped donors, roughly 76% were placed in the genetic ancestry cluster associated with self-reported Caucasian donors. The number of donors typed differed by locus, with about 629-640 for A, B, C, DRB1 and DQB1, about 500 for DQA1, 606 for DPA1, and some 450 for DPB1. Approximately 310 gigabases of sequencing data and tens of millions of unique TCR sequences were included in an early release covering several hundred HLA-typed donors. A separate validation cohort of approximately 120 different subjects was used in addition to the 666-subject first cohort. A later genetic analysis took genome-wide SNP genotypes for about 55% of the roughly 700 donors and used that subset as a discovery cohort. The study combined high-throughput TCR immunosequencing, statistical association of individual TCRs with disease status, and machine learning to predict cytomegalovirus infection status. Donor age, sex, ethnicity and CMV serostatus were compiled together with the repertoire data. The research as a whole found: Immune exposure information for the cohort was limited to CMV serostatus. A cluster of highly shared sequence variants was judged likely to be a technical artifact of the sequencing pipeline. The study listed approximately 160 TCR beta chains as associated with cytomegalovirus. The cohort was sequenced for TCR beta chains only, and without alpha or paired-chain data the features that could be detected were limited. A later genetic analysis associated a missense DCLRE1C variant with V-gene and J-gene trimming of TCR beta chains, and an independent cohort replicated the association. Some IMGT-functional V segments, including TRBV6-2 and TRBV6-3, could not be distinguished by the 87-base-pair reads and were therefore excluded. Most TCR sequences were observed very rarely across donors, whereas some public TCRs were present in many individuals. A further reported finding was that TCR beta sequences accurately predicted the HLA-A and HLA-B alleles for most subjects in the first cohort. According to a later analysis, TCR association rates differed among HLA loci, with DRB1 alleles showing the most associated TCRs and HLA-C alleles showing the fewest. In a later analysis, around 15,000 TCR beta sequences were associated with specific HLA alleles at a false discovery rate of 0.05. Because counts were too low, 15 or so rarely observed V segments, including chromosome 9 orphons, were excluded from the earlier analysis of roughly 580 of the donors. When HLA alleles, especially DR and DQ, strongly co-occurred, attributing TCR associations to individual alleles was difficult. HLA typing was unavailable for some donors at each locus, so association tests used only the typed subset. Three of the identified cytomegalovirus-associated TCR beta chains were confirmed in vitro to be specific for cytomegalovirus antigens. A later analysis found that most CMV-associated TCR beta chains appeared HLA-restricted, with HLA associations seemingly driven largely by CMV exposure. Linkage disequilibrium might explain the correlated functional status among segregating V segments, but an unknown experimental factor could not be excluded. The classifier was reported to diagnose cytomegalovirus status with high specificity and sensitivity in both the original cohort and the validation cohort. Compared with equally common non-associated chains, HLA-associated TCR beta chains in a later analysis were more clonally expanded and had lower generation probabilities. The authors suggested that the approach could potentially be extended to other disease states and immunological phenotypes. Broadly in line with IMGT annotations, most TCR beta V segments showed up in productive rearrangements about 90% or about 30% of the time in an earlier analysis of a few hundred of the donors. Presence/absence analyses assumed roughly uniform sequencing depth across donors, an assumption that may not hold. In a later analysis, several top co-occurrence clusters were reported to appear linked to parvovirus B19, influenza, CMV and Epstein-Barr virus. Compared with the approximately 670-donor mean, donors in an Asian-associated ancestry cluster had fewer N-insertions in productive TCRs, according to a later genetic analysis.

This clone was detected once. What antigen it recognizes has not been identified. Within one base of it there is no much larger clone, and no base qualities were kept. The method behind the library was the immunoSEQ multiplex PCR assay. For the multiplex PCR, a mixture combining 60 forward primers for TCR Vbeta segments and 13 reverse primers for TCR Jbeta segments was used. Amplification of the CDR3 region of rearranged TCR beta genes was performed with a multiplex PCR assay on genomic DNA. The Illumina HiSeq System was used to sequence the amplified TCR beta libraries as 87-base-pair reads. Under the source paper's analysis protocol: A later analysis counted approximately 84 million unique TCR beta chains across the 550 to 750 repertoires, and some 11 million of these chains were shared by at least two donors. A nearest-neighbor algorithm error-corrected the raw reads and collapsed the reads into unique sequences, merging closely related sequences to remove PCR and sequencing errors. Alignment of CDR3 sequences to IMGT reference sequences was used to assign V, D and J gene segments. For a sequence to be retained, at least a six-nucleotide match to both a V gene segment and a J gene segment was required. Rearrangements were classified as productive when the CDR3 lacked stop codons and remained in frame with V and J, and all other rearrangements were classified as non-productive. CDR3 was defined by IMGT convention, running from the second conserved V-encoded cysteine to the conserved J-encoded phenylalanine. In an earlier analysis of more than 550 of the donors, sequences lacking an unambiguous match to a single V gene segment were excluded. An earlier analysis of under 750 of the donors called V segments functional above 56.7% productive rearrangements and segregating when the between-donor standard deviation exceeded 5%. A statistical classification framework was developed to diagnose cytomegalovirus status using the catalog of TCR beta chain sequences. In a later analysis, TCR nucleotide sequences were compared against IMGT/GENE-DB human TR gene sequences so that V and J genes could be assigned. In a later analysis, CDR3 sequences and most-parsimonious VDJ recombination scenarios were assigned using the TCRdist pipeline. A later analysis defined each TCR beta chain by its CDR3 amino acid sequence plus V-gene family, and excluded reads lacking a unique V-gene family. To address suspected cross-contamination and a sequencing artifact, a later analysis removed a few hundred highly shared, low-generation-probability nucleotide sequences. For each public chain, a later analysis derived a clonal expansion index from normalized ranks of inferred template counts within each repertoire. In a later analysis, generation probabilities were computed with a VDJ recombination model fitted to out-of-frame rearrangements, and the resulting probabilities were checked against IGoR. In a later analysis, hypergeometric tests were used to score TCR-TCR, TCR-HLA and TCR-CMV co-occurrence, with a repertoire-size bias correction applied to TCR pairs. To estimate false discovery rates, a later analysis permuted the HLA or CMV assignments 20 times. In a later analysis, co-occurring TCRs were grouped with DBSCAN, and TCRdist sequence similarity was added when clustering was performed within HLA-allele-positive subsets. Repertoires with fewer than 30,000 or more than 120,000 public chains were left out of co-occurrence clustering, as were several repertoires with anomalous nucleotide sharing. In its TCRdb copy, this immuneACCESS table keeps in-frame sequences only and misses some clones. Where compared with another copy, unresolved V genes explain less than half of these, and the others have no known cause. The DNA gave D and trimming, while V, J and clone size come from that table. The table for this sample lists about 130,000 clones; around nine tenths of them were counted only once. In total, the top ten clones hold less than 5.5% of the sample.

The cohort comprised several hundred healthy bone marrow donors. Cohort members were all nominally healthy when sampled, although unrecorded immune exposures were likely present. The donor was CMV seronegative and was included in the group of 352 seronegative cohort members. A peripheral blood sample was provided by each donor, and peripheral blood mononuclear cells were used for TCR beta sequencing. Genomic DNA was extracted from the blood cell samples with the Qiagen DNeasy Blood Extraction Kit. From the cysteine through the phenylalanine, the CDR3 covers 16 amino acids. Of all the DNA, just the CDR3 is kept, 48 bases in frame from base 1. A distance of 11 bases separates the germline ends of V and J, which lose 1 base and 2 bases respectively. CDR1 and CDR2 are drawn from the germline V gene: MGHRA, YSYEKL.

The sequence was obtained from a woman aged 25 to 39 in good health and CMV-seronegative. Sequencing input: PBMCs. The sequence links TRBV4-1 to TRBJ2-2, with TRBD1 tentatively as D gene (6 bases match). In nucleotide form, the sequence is TGCGCCAGCAGCCAAGGGGGACAACTAAACACCGGGGAGCTGTTTTTT. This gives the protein CASSQGGQLNTGELFF.